A single sample gave rise to the 32 T cell receptor beta chains below, sequenced in a study of blood T cell repertoires in COVID-19. The protocol was immunoSEQ multiplex PCR, while the TCRdb copy is restricted to in-frame clones and leaves out a portion. Among about 230,000 clones listed, approximately 84% were seen once. The sequenced material came from peripheral blood. These receptors all stem from a man in his fifties with COVID-19, enrolled during active disease.

This clone was counted a few times. For the CDR3, the DNA is TGTGCCAGCAGCTTAATCTCTAGCAATCACTATGGCTACACCTTC. Translated: CASSLISSNHYGYTF. The chain employs TRBV7-8 and TRBJ1-2; D not resolved. This CDR3 spans 15 amino acids. CDR1 is SGHVS and CDR2 is FQNEAQ in the germline V gene. V lost 2 bases and J lost 3, with 13 bases in between.

V usage is TRBV2 and J usage is TRBJ2-7; D is unresolved. Trimming cost V 4 bases and J 3 bases, with 7 bases left between them. The CDR3 is 12 residues long. CDR1 SNHLY and CDR2 FYNNEI come from the germline V gene. The CDR3 region is CASSGLGYEQYF. DNA of the CDR3: TGTGCCAGCAGTGGCCTAGGCTACGAGCAGTACTTC.

This clone was found once. The V and J genes are TRBV7-2 and TRBJ2-7; possible D gene TRBD1, 6 bases. The CDR3 runs 14 residues. Germline V gene data show CDR1 as SGHTA and CDR2 as FQGNSA. Trimming stripped 5 bases from V and 5 bases from J, with 16 bases between. As DNA, the CDR3 is TGTGCCAGCAGCGCCCGACAGGCAGGGAACGAGCAGTACTTC. It is translated as CASSARQAGNEQYF.

The chain recombines TRBV6-2 or TRBV6-3 with TRBJ2-7; D is ambiguous. Trimming removed 6 bases at V and 4 bases at J, with 7 bases between. CDR3 length: 11 amino acids. Germline loops: CDR1 MNHEY, CDR2 SVGEGT. This chain's CDR3 is CASSQLYEQYF. The CDR3 DNA sequence: TGTGCCAGCAGCCAACTGTACGAGCAGTACTTC.

The chain couples TRBV28 to TRBJ1-2; D possibly corresponds to TRBD1 (5 bases). Germline CDR1 MDHEN, CDR2 SYDVKM. V shed 3 bases and J shed 7 bases, with 12 bases lying between them. CDR3 length: 13 amino acids. This CDR3 reads CASSFQGRTGYTF. The DNA of the CDR3 is TGTGCCAGCAGTTTCCAGGGTAGAACTGGCTACACCTTC.

This chain joins TRBV19 and TRBJ2-2; 9 nucleotides align to TRBD2. The V and J ends lost 4 bases and 1 base, in that order; junction bases with no gene match: 1. This CDR3 has 15 residues. Germline V gene data show CDR1 as LNHDA and CDR2 as SQIVND (reference sequence). CDR3 amino acids: CASSNSGGNTGELFF. The CDR3, as DNA: TGTGCCAGTAGTAATAGCGGGGGGAACACCGGGGAGCTGTTTTTT.

The chain links TRBV6-2 or TRBV6-3 to TRBJ2-1, with 13 nucleotides matching TRBD2. The CDR3 length is 16 residues. CDR1 and CDR2 from the germline V gene are MNHEY and SVGEGT. The V segment lost 4 bases and the J segment 9 bases; nucleotides outside the gene matches: 9. The CDR3: CASSSTSGGPLAEQFF. The CDR3, as DNA: TGTGCCAGCAGTTCGACTAGCGGGGGGCCGCTTGCTGAGCAGTTCTTC.

Notes on this clone: The junction differs from germline at one of its ends, possibly a read error. The chain is built from TRBV6-1 and TRBJ2-5, with 8 nucleotides matching TRBD2. Germline CDR1 reads MNHNS; CDR2 reads SASEGT. This CDR3 contains 16 residues. DNA for the CDR3: TGTGCCCGCAGTGACGCGGGGCGGGGGGCGGGGGAGACCCAGTACTTC. Amino acid sequence: CARSDAGRGAGETQYF.

V gene TRBV15 combines with J gene TRBJ1-5; 8 nucleotides match TRBD1. CDR1 is LNHNV, CDR2 YYDKDF, per germline (reference sequence). J was trimmed by 7 bases and V by 0 bases; bases with no gene match: 17. This CDR3 is 19 amino acids long. Here the CDR3 reads CATSRDQDRAGSFGQPQHF. CDR3 coding DNA: TGTGCCACCAGCAGAGATCAGGACAGGGCGGGTTCTTTCGGCCAGCCCCAGCATTTT.

The chain has TRBV3-1 (or the pseudogene TRBV3-2) and TRBJ2-7, with TRBD2 identical over 8 bases. Germline V lookup: CDR1 LGHDT, CDR2 YNNKEL (reference sequence). The CDR3 loop spans 17 amino acids. V dropped 0 bases and J dropped 1; count of bases not matched to a gene: 8. This chain's CDR3 is CASSQESFLAGSYEQYF. CDR3 nucleotides: TGTGCCAGCAGCCAAGAATCCTTCCTAGCGGGTTCCTACGAGCAGTACTTC.

In this sample, this clone turned up a few times. This chain connects TRBV3-1 (or the pseudogene TRBV3-2) to TRBJ1-3; 8 bases line up with TRBD1. The CDR3 covers 17 residues. J was trimmed by 0 bases and V by 1 base; bases with no gene match: 5. CDR1 and CDR2 (germline): LGHDT, YNNKEL (reference sequence). This CDR3 reads CASSQARTGLSGNTIYF. Written as DNA, the CDR3 is TGTGCCAGCAGCCAAGCAAGGACAGGGCTCTCTGGAAACACCATATATTTT.

The genes are TRBV7-9 and TRBJ2-2, with 12 bases that match TRBD2. CDR1 and CDR2 from the germline V gene are SEHNR and FQNEAQ (reference sequence). The CDR3 runs 16 residues. The ends lost 2 bases at V and 7 bases at J; junction bases unmatched: 5. In DNA form, the CDR3 reads TGTGCCAGCAGCTTATGGACTAGCGGGAAGGACGGGGAGCTGTTTTTT. It codes for CASSLWTSGKDGELFF.

This clone was observed a handful of times. This chain connects TRBV2 to TRBJ1-1, with D possibly matching TRBD1 (5 bases). The CDR3 loop spans 16 amino acids. Germline values: CDR1 SNHLY, CDR2 FYNNEI. The V and J ends lost 3 bases and 3 bases respectively, with 17 bases between them. Here the CDR3 reads CASSEGGLSGYTEAFF. Here the CDR3 DNA reads TGTGCCAGCAGTGAGGGGGGTTTATCAGGATACACTGAAGCTTTCTTT.

The chain has TRBV4-3 and TRBJ1-2; TRBD1 matches 8 bases. V gave up 0 bases and J gave up 4 bases; unmatched junction bases: 13. The CDR3 loop spans 18 amino acids. From germline, CDR1 is LGHNA and CDR2 YSLEER. CDR3 protein: CASSQEGGGAGGFYGYTF. Here the CDR3 DNA reads TGCGCCAGCAGCCAAGAGGGGGGGGGCGCAGGGGGCTTCTATGGCTACACCTTC.

The V and J genes are TRBV10-2 and TRBJ2-5; 10 positions match TRBD2. Germline values: CDR1 WSHSY, CDR2 SAAADI. V shed 6 bases, J shed 5 bases, and the junction held 6 bases outside the gene matches. The CDR3 sequence is 14 residues long. CDR3 sequence: CASSLAGVGETQYF. The DNA for the CDR3 is TGCGCCAGCAGCCTAGCGGGAGTTGGGGAGACCCAGTACTTC.

The chain combines TRBV24-1 with TRBJ2-3, with 11 bases lining up with TRBD2. The CDR3 covers 16 residues. Trimming removed 4 bases from V and 4 bases from J; junction bases left unmatched: 6. Germline CDR1 KGHDR, CDR2 SFDVKD. The DNA of the CDR3 is TGTGCCACCAGTGAGTCCCTAGCGGGGGGTTCAGATACGCAGTATTTT. Translated: CATSESLAGGSDTQYF.

Concerning this clone: One end of the junction does not line up with germline, which may come from a read error. The CDR3 nucleotides read TGTGCCAGCAGTTTGGGGAGGGGGCTCCAAGAGACCCAGTACTTC. As protein: CASSLGRGLQETQYF. The V call is TRBV5-6, the J call TRBJ2-5; D could derive from TRBD1 or TRBD2 (7 bases each). The CDR3 totals 15 residues. The germline gives CDR1 SGHDT, CDR2 YYEEEE.

The V gene is TRBV11-3, the J gene TRBJ2-1; weak D call: TRBD1 (5 bases). CDR1 is SGHNT and CDR2 is YENEEA in the germline V gene. The CDR3 loop spans 15 amino acids. V was pared by 5 bases and J by 2 bases, with 13 bases between. CDR3 residues: CASSHRQGPYNEQFF. The CDR3 bases are TGTGCCAGCAGCCATCGGCAGGGCCCCTACAATGAGCAGTTCTTC. Looking up the rest from reference TRBV11-3 and TRBJ2-1 gives the full variable domain: EAGVVQSPRYKIIEKKQPVAFWCNPISGHNTLYWYLQNLGQGPELLIRYENEEAVDDSQLPKDRFSAERLKGVDSTLKIQPAELGDSAVYLCASSHRQGPYNEQFFGPGTRLTVL.

The chain combines TRBV7-3 with TRBJ2-6, with 7 bases that match TRBD1. V lost 5 bases to trimming and J lost 0 bases; unmatched junction nucleotides: 7. The CDR3 is 17 amino acids. Germline values: CDR1 SGHTA, CDR2 FQGTGA. CDR3 protein: CASSERDSRSGANVLTF. CDR3 in DNA: TGTGCCAGCAGCGAACGGGACAGTCGCTCTGGGGCCAACGTCCTGACTTTC.

This chain links TRBV5-6 with TRBJ2-7; 11 positions agree with TRBD2. V lost 3 bases, J lost 2 bases, and 1 base stayed unmatched. From germline, CDR1 is SGHDT and CDR2 YYEEEE. CDR3 length equals 14 residues. The CDR3 DNA sequence: TGTGCCAGCAGCTCTAGCGGGGGGCCCTACGAGCAGTACTTC. Translating it yields CASSSSGGPYEQYF.

CDR3 bases: TGTGCCAGTAGTAAGGCAGTCGGGGATACGCAGTATTTT. Translated, it gives CASSKAVGDTQYF. The rearrangement links TRBV19 to TRBJ2-3, with D uncertain. Per the germline V gene, CDR1 is LNHDA and CDR2 is SQIVND (reference sequence). The CDR3 runs to 13 residues. V was pared by 4 bases and J by 6 bases, with 11 bases between.

The genes are TRBV6-6 and TRBJ2-3; 7 bases are a match to TRBD1. After removal of 4 bases from V and 6 bases from J, the junction contained 10 bases not matched to a gene. The CDR3 is 15 residues long. The germline gives CDR1 MNHNY, CDR2 SVGAGI (reference sequence). The CDR3 nucleotides read TGTGCCAGCAGTTCCTTAGGGGGCGCCAGGGATACGCAGTATTTT. Translating gives CASSSLGGARDTQYF.

A remark on this clone: The junction departs from germline at one end; a sequencing error may be responsible. The chain carries TRBV2 and TRBJ1-2; a weak D match, TRBD1 (6 bases). The length of the CDR3 is 13 residues. CDR1 and CDR2 (germline): SNHLY, FYNNEI. As DNA, the CDR3 is TGTGCGAGCAAGAAACAGGGTGACTATGGCTACACCTTC. Amino acids: CASKKQGDYGYTF. Supplemented by reference TRBV2 and TRBJ1-2, the full variable domain reads EPEVTQTPSHQVTQMGQEVILRCVPISNHLYFYWYRQILGQKVEFLVSFYNNEISEKSEIFDDQFSVERPDGSNFTLKIRSTKLEDSAMYFCASKKQGDYGYTFGSGTRLTVV.

The chain has TRBV5-1 and TRBJ2-7; the D gene is possibly TRBD2 (5 bases). CDR1 and CDR2 (germline): SGHRS, YFSETQ. The CDR3 runs to 15 residues. Trimming pared 0 bases from V and 3 bases from J, leaving 13 bases between. CDR3: CASSLAAGGLYEQYF. CDR3 DNA sequence: TGCGCCAGCAGCTTGGCGGCGGGCGGACTCTACGAGCAGTACTTC.

The rearrangement uses TRBV4-3 and TRBJ2-5; D not certain. Germline V gene sequence: CDR1 LGHNA, CDR2 YSLEER. V lost 4 bases and J lost 2, with 8 bases in between. This CDR3 is built from 13 residues. This CDR3 is CASSPGIQETQYF. DNA of the CDR3: TGCGCCAGCAGCCCAGGAATTCAAGAGACCCAGTACTTC.

The V gene is TRBV3-1 (or the pseudogene TRBV3-2), the J gene TRBJ1-2; tentative D call: TRBD1 (6 bases). Germline V gives CDR1 LGHDT, CDR2 YNNKEL (reference sequence). CDR3 length equals 16 residues. Trimming removed 0 bases at V and 4 bases at J, with 15 bases between. The CDR3: CASSQDAAGTSYGYTF. For the CDR3, the DNA is TGTGCCAGCAGCCAAGATGCGGCAGGGACAAGCTATGGCTACACCTTC.

The CDR3 is CASSQPMTGAYGYTF. In DNA, the CDR3 is TGTGCCAGCAGCCAACCCATGACAGGGGCCTACGGCTACACCTTC. The chain uses TRBV4-2 and TRBJ1-2; 8 nucleotides align to TRBD1. CDR1 and CDR2 from the germline V gene are LGHNA and YNFKEQ. Germline trimming cut 2 bases from V and 8 bases from J; bases unmatched to any gene: 10. The CDR3 spans 15 residues.

The gene calls are TRBV7-9 and TRBJ1-4, with 8 bases matching TRBD1. Germline trimming cut 4 bases from V and 1 base from J; bases unmatched to any gene: 8. The germline gives CDR1 SEHNR, CDR2 FQNEAQ (reference sequence). The CDR3 contains 17 residues. CDR3 residues: CASSSGQGLVTNEKLFF. DNA for the CDR3: TGTGCCAGCAGCTCCGGACAGGGATTGGTAACTAATGAAAAACTGTTTTTT. Full variable domain (outside the CDR3, taken from reference TRBV7-9 and TRBJ1-4): DTGVSQNPRHKITKRGQNVTFRCDPISEHNRLYWYRQTLGQGPEFLTYFQNEAQLEKSRLLSDRFSAERPKGSFSTLEIQRTEQGDSAMYLCASSSGQGLVTNEKLFFGSGTQLSVL.

CDR3 DNA sequence: TGCAGCGCCTGCCCGCCAGGGAGGAATGGCGAGCAGTACTTC. It specifies CSACPPGRNGEQYF. The gene calls are TRBV29-1 and TRBJ2-7; D is possibly TRBD2 (6 bases). V was trimmed by 7 bases and J by 6 bases, leaving 22 bases between them. CDR3 length equals 14 residues. The germline V gene has CDR1 SQVTM and CDR2 ANQGSEA.

This clone showed up just a few times. This chain joins TRBV21-1 and TRBJ1-1; the tabulated D call, TRBD1, remains unverified against the DNA. TRBV21-1 is termed a pseudogene. The CDR3 is made up of 18 amino acids. CDR3 region: CASSKEYRGVSQNTEAFF. The CDR3 coding sequence is TGTGCCAGCAGCAAAGAATACAGGGGGGTCTCCCAAAACACTGAAGCTTTCTTT.

This sequence joins TRBV19 and TRBJ1-1, with 7 bases aligning to TRBD1. CDR1 and CDR2 (germline): LNHDA, SQIVND (reference sequence). This CDR3 has 15 residues. V shed 7 bases and J 4 bases; nucleotides not matched to a gene: 12. The CDR3 reads CASKSLGGSGTEAFF. CDR3 DNA sequence: TGTGCCAGTAAGTCCCTAGGGGGCTCGGGCACTGAAGCTTTCTTT.

This sequence joins TRBV6-2 or TRBV6-3 and TRBJ1-2; weak D call: TRBD1 (6 bases). The germline gives CDR1 MNHEY, CDR2 SVGEGT. This CDR3 is 14 amino acids long. V was trimmed by 6 bases and J by 4 bases, leaving 15 bases between them. The CDR3: CASRPTAQGYGYTF. The CDR3 DNA reads TGTGCCAGCAGACCTACCGCACAGGGCTATGGCTACACCTTC.